The T cell receptor beta chain under discussion was sequenced for a study of T cell repertoires in cytomegalovirus infection. Study context: In public TCR beta signatures, there were indications of both CMV infection and matching HLA type. Study-wide points: It was HLA-C-restricted CMV-specific TCR beta clonotypes that dominated the response ex vivo. Individuals carrying CMV plus the relevant HLA were identified by cumulative frequency of public TCR beta families.

The CDR3 loop spans 18 amino acids. Per germline, CDR1 SGHTA and CDR2 FQGNSA. V lost 11 bases and J lost 9; bases outside the gene matches: 26. Via MiXCR, TCRdb re-called the reads, giving one row per CDR3 protein. The sample holds 250,000 to 300,000 distinct CDR3 sequences, about 26% seen once. There are many counts of this clonotype. What it recognizes is unknown. Material: PBMCs. The V and J genes are TRBV7-2 and TRBJ2-1, with 9 bases aligning to TRBD2. The sequence came from a human donor in good health (CMV status not recorded). Some clones in this sample may be carry-over from other donors' samples. The CDR3 loop is CALTGGRINGGGAIEQFF. CDR3 sequence (DNA): TGTGCCCTTACCGGGGGTAGGATCAATGGCGGGGGGGCCATTGAGCAGTTCTTC.